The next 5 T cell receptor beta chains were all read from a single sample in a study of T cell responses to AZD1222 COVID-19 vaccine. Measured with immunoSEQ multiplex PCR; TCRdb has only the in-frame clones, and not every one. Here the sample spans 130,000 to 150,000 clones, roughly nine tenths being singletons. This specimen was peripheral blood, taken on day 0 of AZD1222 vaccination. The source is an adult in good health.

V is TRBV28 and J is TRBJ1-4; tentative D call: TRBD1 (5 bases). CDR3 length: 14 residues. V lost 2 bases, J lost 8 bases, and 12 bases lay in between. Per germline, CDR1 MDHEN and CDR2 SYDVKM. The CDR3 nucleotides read TGTGCCAGCAGTTTAGGGGGGAGACGGGAAAAACTGTTTTTT. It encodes CASSLGGRREKLFF.

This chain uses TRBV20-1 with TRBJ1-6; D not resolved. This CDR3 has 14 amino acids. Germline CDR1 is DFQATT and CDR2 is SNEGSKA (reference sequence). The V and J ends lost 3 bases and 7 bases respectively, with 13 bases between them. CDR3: CSASYGVGNSPLHF. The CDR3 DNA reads TGCAGTGCTAGTTACGGGGTTGGAAATTCACCCCTCCACTTT.

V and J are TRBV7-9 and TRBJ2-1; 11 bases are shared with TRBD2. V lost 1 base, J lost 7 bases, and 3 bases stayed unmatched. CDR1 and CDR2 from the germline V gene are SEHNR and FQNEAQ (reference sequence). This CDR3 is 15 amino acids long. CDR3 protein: CASSLVTSGRNEQFF. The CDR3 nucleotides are TGTGCCAGCAGCTTAGTTACTAGCGGGAGAAATGAGCAGTTCTTC.

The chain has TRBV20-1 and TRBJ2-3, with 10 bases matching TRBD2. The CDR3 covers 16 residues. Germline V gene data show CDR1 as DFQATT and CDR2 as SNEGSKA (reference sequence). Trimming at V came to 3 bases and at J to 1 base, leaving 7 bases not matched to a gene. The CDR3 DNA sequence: TGCAGTGCTAGTCCGAAACTAGCGGGACGCACAGATACGCAGTATTTT. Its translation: CSASPKLAGRTDTQYF.

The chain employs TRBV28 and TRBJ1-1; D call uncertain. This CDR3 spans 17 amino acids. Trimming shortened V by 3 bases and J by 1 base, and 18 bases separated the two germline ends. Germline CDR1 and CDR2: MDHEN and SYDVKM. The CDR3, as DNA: TGTGCCAGCAGTTTGGCCAGCGCTTGGGGAGCGAACACTGAAGCTTTCTTT. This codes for CASSLASAWGANTEAFF.